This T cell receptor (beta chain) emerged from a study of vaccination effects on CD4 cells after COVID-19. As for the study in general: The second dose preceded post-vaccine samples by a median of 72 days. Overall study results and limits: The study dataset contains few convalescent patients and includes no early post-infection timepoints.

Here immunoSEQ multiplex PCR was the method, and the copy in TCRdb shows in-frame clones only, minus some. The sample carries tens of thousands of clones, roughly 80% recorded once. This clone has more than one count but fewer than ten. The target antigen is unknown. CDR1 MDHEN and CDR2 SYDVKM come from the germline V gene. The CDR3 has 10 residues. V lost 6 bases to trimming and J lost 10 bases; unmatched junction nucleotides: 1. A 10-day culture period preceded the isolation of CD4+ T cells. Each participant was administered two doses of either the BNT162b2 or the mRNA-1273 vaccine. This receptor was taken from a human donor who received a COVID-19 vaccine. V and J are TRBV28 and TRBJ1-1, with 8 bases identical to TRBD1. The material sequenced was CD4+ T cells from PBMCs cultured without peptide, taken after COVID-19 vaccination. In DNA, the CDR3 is TGTGCCAGCAGAGACAGGGGAGCTTTCTTT. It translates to CASRDRGAFF. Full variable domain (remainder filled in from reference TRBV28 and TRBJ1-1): DVKVTQSSRYLVKRTGEKVFLECVQDMDHENMFWYRQDPGLGLRLIYFSYDVKMKEKGDIPEGYSVSREKKERFSLILESASTNQTSMYLCASRDRGAFFGQGTRLTVV.